The rows below give T cell receptor beta chains drawn from one sample of a study of blood T cell repertoires in COVID-19. The table came from immunoSEQ multiplex PCR; TCRdb's copy has only in-frame clones and leaves some out. The table records around 370,000 clones, 90% of them present only once. The sample comprised peripheral blood. Source of these receptors: a man aged 18 to 30 with active or convalescent COVID-19. The CDR3 runs from the conserved cysteine through the conserved F or W. The D gene is left open where the match is weak. Size is stated for part of the rows, as once, few or many counts, or as a class when the clone is expanded.

TRBJ2-7 | TRBV7-9 | once | TRBD1 | CASSGATGTSYEQYF | TGTGCCAGCAGCGGGGCGACAGGGACCTCCTACGAGCAGTACTTC
TRBJ1-2 | TRBV29-1 | . | . | CSVESRGYGYTF | TGCAGCGTTGAGAGTAGAGGCTATGGCTACACCTTC
TRBJ1-5 | TRBV24-1 | . | . | CATSDSRYTGSNQPQHF | TGTGCCACCAGTGACTCGCGCTACACAGGGTCCAATCAGCCCCAGCATTTT
TRBJ1-1 | TRBV19 | . | . | CASSTPTGPSPNTEAFF | TGTGCCAGTAGTACCCCGACAGGACCTTCTCCGAACACTGAAGCTTTCTTT
TRBJ2-1 | TRBV9 | once | . | CASSLSDRSEQFF | TGTGCCAGCAGCCTATCCGACAGGAGTGAGCAGTTCTTC
TRBJ2-5 | TRBV5-6 | . | . | CASSLDGQFQETQYF | TGTGCCAGCAGCTTGGACGGACAGTTCCAAGAGACCCAGTACTTC
TRBJ1-1 | TRBV19 | . | TRBD1 | CASSSRDRGTAFF | TGTGCCAGTAGTAGCCGGGACAGGGGTACGGCTTTCTTT
TRBJ2-5 | TRBV7-7 | . | TRBD1 | CASSLTTGSETQYF | TGTGCTAGCAGCTTGACGACAGGGTCAGAGACCCAGTACTTC
TRBJ1-2 | TRBV19 | few | . | CASNTRGFSGYTF | TGTGCCAGTAATACGAGGGGGTTCTCTGGCTACACCTTC
TRBJ2-2 | TRBV9 | . | TRBD2 | CAGSGGVDGELFF | TGTGCCGGATCGGGAGGGGTAGACGGGGAGCTGTTTTTT
TRBJ1-6 | TRBV28 | . | . | CASSPGSPYSPLHF | TGTGCCAGCAGTCCGGGTTCCCCTTATTCACCCCTCCACTTT
TRBJ2-5 | TRBV7-2 | once | TRBD2 | CASSFRAGKETQYF | TGTGCCAGCAGCTTCAGAGCGGGAAAAGAGACCCAGTACTTC
TRBJ2-7 | TRBV9 | . | TRBD1 | CASSVGLGQGHSEQYF | TGTGCCAGCAGCGTAGGGTTAGGACAGGGACATTCTGAGCAGTACTTC
TRBJ1-2 | TRBV7-2 | few | . | CASSLGTGIGYTF | TGTGCCAGCAGCTTAGGAACAGGGATAGGCTACACCTTC
TRBJ1-1 | TRBV7-2 | . | . | CASSPRQGANTEAFF | TGTGCCAGCAGCCCCCGGCAGGGCGCGAACACTGAAGCTTTCTTT
TRBJ2-7 | TRBV2 | once | TRBD1 | CASGELRTGEKGEQYF | TGTGCCAGCGGGGAATTACGGACAGGGGAAAAAGGCGAGCAGTACTTC
TRBJ2-5 | TRBV7-2 | once | TRBD1 | CASSLSSAGGAETQYF | TGTGCCAGCAGCTTATCTTCGGCAGGGGGCGCGGAGACCCAGTACTTC
TRBJ1-2 | TRBV4-3 | . | TRBD1 | CASSQAGTAIYGYTF | TGCGCCAGCAGCCAGGCCGGGACAGCAATCTATGGCTACACCTTC
TRBJ2-3 | TRBV27 | . | TRBD1 | CASSDYPGQTRDTQYF | TGTGCCAGCAGTGACTATCCGGGACAGACAAGAGATACGCAGTATTTT
TRBJ2-2 | TRBV28 | . | TRBD1 | CATNLGTAAQRELFF | TGTGCCACCAACTTGGGGACAGCGGCTCAAAGGGAGCTGTTTTTT
TRBJ2-3 | TRBV10-3 | . | TRBD2 | CAITAGGDTQYF | TGTGCCATCACGGCGGGAGGAGATACGCAGTATTTT
TRBJ1-5 | TRBV2 | . | . | CASMEALGPQHF | TGTGCCAGCATGGAGGCTTTGGGGCCCCAGCATTTT